One and the same sample provided the 21 T cell receptor beta chains below, sequenced in a study of T cell repertoires in cytomegalovirus infection. TCRdb reprocessed the reads with MiXCR, giving one entry per CDR3 protein. The sample contains some 200,000 distinct CDR3 sequences, nearly 9.5% of which appear only once. The sequenced sample consisted of PBMCs. The receptors stem from a human donor in good health (CMV status not recorded). Some clones in this sample may be carry-over from other donors' samples.

This clonotype came up many times. This rearrangement joins TRBV24-1 to TRBJ2-3, with unresolved D. The CDR3 is made up of 13 amino acids. Germline V gives CDR1 KGHDR, CDR2 SFDVKD. Trimming removed 10 bases from V and 2 bases from J, with 12 bases in between. In DNA, the CDR3 is TGTGCCACGACGGACGTGGACACAGATACGCAGTATTTT. Amino acid sequence: CATTDVDTDTQYF.

This clonotype was found many times. The chain employs TRBV10-3 and TRBJ1-5, with TRBD1 matching over 7 bases. The CDR3 runs to 16 residues. Germline lookup yields CDR1 ENHRY and CDR2 SYGVKD. V gave up 3 bases and J gave up 5 bases; unmatched junction bases: 10. The CDR3 protein is CAISENNRGPYQPQHF. The DNA for the CDR3 is TGTGCCATCAGTGAAAACAACAGGGGACCGTATCAGCCCCAGCATTTT.

This clonotype has a count of ten or more. This chain joins TRBV7-8 and TRBJ1-4, with a tentative D call TRBD1 (6 bases). In germline, CDR1 is SGHVS, CDR2 FQNEAQ. The CDR3 is 17 residues long. Trimming took 0 bases from V and 3 from J, leaving 14 bases between them. The CDR3 bases are TGTGCCAGCAGCTTAGCTTGGGGGGCCGTGGCTAATGAAAAACTGTTTTTT. Residues: CASSLAWGAVANEKLFF.

There are many counts of this clonotype. This chain connects TRBV7-2 to TRBJ2-7, with a weak D call TRBD2 (6 bases). Trimming took 5 bases from V and 3 from J, leaving 14 bases between them. The CDR3 is 14 residues long. Germline CDR1 and CDR2: SGHTA and FQGNSA. For the CDR3, the DNA is TGTGCCAGCAGCCACTCCGGGACTTTCTACGAGCAGTACTTC. It codes for CASSHSGTFYEQYF.

This clonotype has at least ten counts. This CDR3 reads CATSKPGQGVEQYF. CDR3 nucleotides: TGTGCCACCAGCAAACCGGGACAGGGTGTGGAGCAGTACTTC. The genes are TRBV24-1 and TRBJ2-7; 9 bases fit TRBD1. After removal of 7 bases from V and 7 bases from J, the junction contained 10 bases not matched to a gene. Germline lookup yields CDR1 KGHDR and CDR2 SFDVKD. The CDR3 consists of 14 residues.

This clonotype has ten or more counts. The CDR3 protein is CASREDSTTNEKLFF. DNA of the CDR3: TGTGCCAGCAGGGAAGACAGTACAACTAATGAAAAACTGTTTTTT. The chain is built from TRBV12-3 or TRBV12-4 and TRBJ1-4; D perhaps matches TRBD1 (5 bases). The length of the CDR3 is 15 residues. V was cut by 6 bases and J by 0 bases, with 11 bases left in between.

The chain recombines TRBV7-3 with TRBJ1-1; D is unresolved. CDR1 is SGHTA, CDR2 FQGTGA, per germline. Trimming removed 3 bases at V and 2 bases at J, with 7 bases between. The CDR3 extends over 13 amino acids. CDR3 residues: CASSFHPNTEAFF. CDR3 nucleotides: TGTGCCAGCAGCTTTCACCCTAACACTGAAGCTTTCTTT.

This clonotype was seen repeatedly, ten times or more. V gene TRBV7-2 combines with J gene TRBJ2-7; D possibly corresponds to TRBD2 (6 bases). The CDR3 has 14 amino acids. CDR1 and CDR2 (germline): SGHTA, FQGNSA. Trimming removed 10 bases from V and 0 bases from J, with 16 bases in between. CDR3 loop: CATTLVTSSYEQYF. Here the CDR3 DNA reads TGTGCCACTACCTTGGTGACTAGCTCCTACGAGCAGTACTTC.

This clonotype was seen at least ten times. The gene calls are TRBV29-1 and TRBJ2-5, with 7 bases identical to TRBD2. V was pared by 5 bases and J by 3 bases, with 6 bases of the junction left unmatched. The germline gives CDR1 SQVTM, CDR2 ANQGSEA. This CDR3 region has 13 residues. CDR3: CSVIGLAEETQYF. CDR3 DNA sequence: TGCAGCGTTATAGGGCTAGCGGAAGAGACCCAGTACTTC.

This clonotype showed up many times. V is TRBV7-2 and J is TRBJ2-3, with D perhaps matching TRBD1 (6 bases). The CDR3 consists of 13 residues. Trimming removed 7 bases from V and 4 bases from J, with 12 bases in between. Germline-derived CDR1 and CDR2 are SGHTA and FQGNSA. The DNA for the CDR3 is TGTGCCAGCATCAAAGGGGGAGCAGATACGCAGTATTTT. This gives the protein CASIKGGADTQYF.

This clonotype was seen ten or more times. The chain combines TRBV29-1 with TRBJ2-5; weak D call: TRBD2 (5 bases). In germline, CDR1 is SQVTM, CDR2 ANQGSEA. Between the trimmed V and J ends, which lost 6 bases and 2 bases, there was a span of 10 bases. The CDR3 extends over 12 amino acids. The CDR3 here is CSVGGLQETQYF. The CDR3, as DNA: TGCAGCGTCGGCGGACTGCAAGAGACCCAGTACTTC.

The sample holds many counts of this clonotype. V usage is TRBV20-1 and J usage is TRBJ2-3, with 10 bases that match TRBD1. The germline CDR1 and CDR2 sequences are DFQATT and SNEGSKA (reference sequence). V lost 1 base and J lost 3; bases outside the gene matches: 10. This CDR3 contains 17 residues. The CDR3 reads CSARGGQGTDLTDTQYF. CDR3 sequence (DNA): TGCAGTGCTAGAGGGGGACAGGGGACGGATCTGACAGATACGCAGTATTTT.

This clonotype was counted at least ten times. This rearrangement joins TRBV11-1 to TRBJ2-1; D is uncertain. The length of the CDR3 is 16 residues. CDR1 and CDR2 from the germline V gene are SGHAT and FQDESV (reference sequence). V lost 1 base and J 0 bases, leaving 10 bases between the germline ends. The CDR3 DNA sequence: TGTGCCAGCAGCTTAGGAAAGTTCAGCTCCTACAATGAGCAGTTCTTC. Residues: CASSLGKFSSYNEQFF.

This rearrangement joins TRBV29-1 to TRBJ2-1; 7 nucleotides match TRBD2. The CDR3 is 11 amino acids. With 6 bases clipped from V and 10 bases from J, the junction kept 6 bases outside the gene matches. Per the germline V gene, CDR1 is SQVTM and CDR2 is ANQGSEA. In DNA, the CDR3 is TGCAGCGTCACACTAGCGCGGGAGCAGTTCTTC. Translation: CSVTLAREQFF.

The sample holds many counts of this clonotype. V gene TRBV7-8 combines with J gene TRBJ1-5; D might be TRBD1 (5 bases). The length of the CDR3 is 14 residues. The germline CDR1 and CDR2 sequences are SGHVS and FQNEAQ. V was pared by 3 bases and J by 7 bases, with 13 bases between. DNA for the CDR3: TGTGCCAGCAGCTTGGGCAGGGTAGGGCAGCCCCAGCATTTT. Protein product: CASSLGRVGQPQHF.

This clonotype was counted between two and nine times. The rearrangement joins TRBV7-2 to TRBJ2-4, with 7 bases aligning to TRBD2. The germline gives CDR1 SGHTA, CDR2 FQGNSA. This CDR3 contains 16 residues. The J segment lost 2 bases and the V segment lost 0 bases, leaving 4 bases of the junction unmatched. The CDR3 DNA reads as TGTGCCAGCAGCTTAGCCTGGGGGGGGTCCAAAAACATTCAGTACTTC. Its protein is CASSLAWGGSKNIQYF.

This clonotype was recorded at least ten times. This sequence joins TRBV7-2 and TRBJ1-2, with no clear D. Germline loops: CDR1 SGHTA, CDR2 FQGNSA. The CDR3 has 15 amino acids. Trimming took 3 bases from V and 6 from J, leaving 17 bases between them. The CDR3, as DNA: TGTGCCAGCAGCTTCGGGTCAGCAGTTAGAGATGGCTACACCTTC. Amino acid sequence: CASSFGSAVRDGYTF.

This clonotype was counted ten times or more. The chain links TRBV30 to TRBJ1-5; no reliable D call. The ends were cut back, 0 bases at V and 2 bases at J, with 14 bases in the middle. Germline assignment: CDR1 GTSNPN and CDR2 SVGIG (reference sequence). The CDR3 has 16 residues. DNA of the CDR3: TGTGCCTGGAGTGTACCCAACCCCGGGGGCAATCAGCCCCAGCATTTT. Amino acid sequence: CAWSVPNPGGNQPQHF.

There are many counts of this clonotype. The chain joins TRBV28 to TRBJ1-1; D gene unclear. V was shortened by 3 bases and J by 4 bases, with 9 bases between the two germline ends. This CDR3 contains 13 residues. CDR1 is MDHEN and CDR2 is SYDVKM in the germline V gene. CDR3 sequence: CASSFRPGTEAFF. CDR3 in DNA: TGTGCCAGCAGTTTTCGGCCAGGCACTGAAGCTTTCTTT. Based on the CDR3 plus reference TRBV28 and TRBJ1-1, the full variable domain is DVKVTQSSRYLVKRTGEKVFLECVQDMDHENMFWYRQDPGLGLRLIYFSYDVKMKEKGDIPEGYSVSREKKERFSLILESASTNQTSMYLCASSFRPGTEAFFGQGTRLTVV.

There are a few counts of this clonotype. The V and J genes are TRBV5-1 and TRBJ2-1; D remains ambiguous. CDR1 is SGHRS, CDR2 YFSETQ, per germline. This CDR3 is built from 15 residues. The ends were cut back, 0 bases at V and 5 bases at J, with 12 bases in the middle. CDR3 amino acids: CASSLGYSENNEQFF. CDR3 coding DNA: TGCGCCAGCAGCTTGGGATACTCTGAAAACAATGAGCAGTTCTTC.

This clonotype was seen at least ten times. The genes are TRBV20-1 and TRBJ2-7; 8 bases are a match to TRBD1. The V segment lost 0 bases and the J segment 1 base; nucleotides outside the gene matches: 5. There are 15 residues in the CDR3. CDR1 is DFQATT, CDR2 SNEGSKA, per germline (reference sequence). The CDR3 DNA follows: TGCAGTGCTAGAGACCCGGGACAGGTATCCTACGAGCAGTACTTC. Protein: CSARDPGQVSYEQYF.